The clone carrying this T cell receptor beta chain has more than one count but fewer than ten. Its antigen is not identified. The library came from three nested PCR rounds adapted from ARM-PCR protocols. TCRdb redid the calling of the multiplex PCR reads with MiXCR, one entry per CDR3 protein. The sample carries over 130,000 distinct CDR3 sequences, approximately 64% recorded once. This sample is part of a study of tumor and adjacent non-tumor tissue in lung cancer. About the research overall: Histology: 12 adenocarcinoma, a couple of squamous cell carcinoma, 1 small cell lung cancer. Aged about 31 to 85 years, patients included nine to eleven men and roughly 5 women with stage I to III disease.

The study, taken as a whole, reports: Tumor tissue had significantly higher TCR diversity than normal lung. Tumor repertoires had a smaller top 100 clone share than normal lung.

This sample's RNA came from whole unsorted tissue. With 6 bases clipped from V and 1 base from J, the junction kept 4 bases outside the gene matches. Germline-derived CDR1 and CDR2 are DFQATT and SNEGSKA (reference sequence). The length of the CDR3 is 15 residues. The source material was lung tumor tissue. This chain connects TRBV20-1 to TRBJ2-6; TRBD1 aligns across 9 bases. The source is a man in his 60s with small cell lung cancer. This CDR3 is CSAGTGRSGANVLTF. CDR3 sequence (DNA): TGCAGTGCAGGGACAGGGCGGTCTGGGGCCAACGTCCTGACTTTC.